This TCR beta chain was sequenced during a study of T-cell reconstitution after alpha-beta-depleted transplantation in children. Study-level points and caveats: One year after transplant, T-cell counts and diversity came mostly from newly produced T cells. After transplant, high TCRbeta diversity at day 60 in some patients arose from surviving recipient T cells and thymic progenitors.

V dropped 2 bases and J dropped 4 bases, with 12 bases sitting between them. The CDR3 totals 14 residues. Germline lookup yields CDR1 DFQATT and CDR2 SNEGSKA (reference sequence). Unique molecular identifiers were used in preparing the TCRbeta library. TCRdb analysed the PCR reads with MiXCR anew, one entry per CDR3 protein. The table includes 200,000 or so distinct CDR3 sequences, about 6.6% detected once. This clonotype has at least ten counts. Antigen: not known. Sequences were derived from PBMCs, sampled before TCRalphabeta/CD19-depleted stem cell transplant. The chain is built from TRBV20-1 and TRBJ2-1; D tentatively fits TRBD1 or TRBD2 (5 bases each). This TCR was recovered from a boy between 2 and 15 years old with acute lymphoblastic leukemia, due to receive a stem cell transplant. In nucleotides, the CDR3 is TGCAGTGCTAGACCCCGGGACGGTTACAATGAGCAGTTCTTC. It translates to CSARPRDGYNEQFF.